Reported below is one T cell receptor (beta chain). This clone occurred once. Its antigen remains unidentified. No base-level quality is on record; no much larger clone is a single base apart. This sample was included in a study of shared clonotypes between healthy human individuals (dated by TCRdb to the early 2020s). About the full investigation: A couple of women and three men aged 18 to 49 years were included in the cohort. Different laboratories and diverse techniques were used to prepare libraries and sequence TCR repertoires, to increase sequencing depth and limit assay-specific biases. For each donor, CD4 naive and CD4 memory were each given three plates, CD8 naive was given two plates, and CD8 memory was given one plate. The study deeply sequenced blood TCR repertoires of five healthy adults to estimate repertoire size and the extent of clonotype sharing between individuals. Each donor's leukapheresis produced roughly between roughly 0.85 and 9.5 billion PBMCs. Results and caveats for the whole study, not just this receptor: Sampling was restricted to blood, and TCR repertoires in tissue are likely to differ from TCR repertoires in blood. Compared with non-shared clonotypes, clonotypes shared by all four sorted-subset donors had higher generation probabilities. Based on pairwise subsampling, the degree of clonotype sharing among donors was expected to be affected by sequencing depth. Naive subsets generally had larger estimated clonotype richness than memory subsets. Sharing across a few donors was observed for approximately 5% of naive CD4, about 3.2% of naive CD8, 2.3% of memory CD4, and over 0.3% of memory CD8 clonotypes. Even with the large sequencing depth, rarefaction of the sorted-subset datasets indicated that sequencing was incomplete. Because the study included a small number of donors, the genetic and exposure-history diversity represented was limited.

Using the deep immunoSEQ assay, TCR CDR3 regions were amplified from genomic DNA by multiplex PCR. Genomic DNA extracted from each cell subset was distributed evenly over all wells of several immunoSEQ 96-well plates, and each plate served as one replicate. For sorted subsets, each replicate PCR was loaded with about 200 ng genomic DNA, equivalent to 30,000 to 35,000 T cell genomes. The purified libraries were quantified using a Qubit 3.0 fluorometer, sized with a Bioanalyzer 2100, and then quantified again using the KAPA Library Quantification kit. Every immunoSEQ 96-well plate was sequenced on a dedicated single-read 150-cycle Illumina NextSeq 550 flow cell. Per the source publication's procedure: The immunoSEQ output contained only junctional sequences without quality scores, so filtering could not match that applied to full-length reads. To assign V/J genes and CDR3, sequences were annotated using PyIR, a Python wrapper for IgBLAST v1.9, with IMGT germline references. Reads were removed for weak V/J assignments (E-value above 1e-6), missing CDR3, stop codons, out-of-frame junctions, or ambiguous translated residues. V3J clonotypes were defined as sequences sharing the same inferred V gene, J gene, and CDR3 amino acid sequence. Percentage overlap between repertoires was computed as shared unique clonotypes divided by the size of the smaller repertoire. Richness of each repertoire was evaluated using RTK rarefaction, the Chao1 estimator, and Recon v2.1 estimates of unobserved clonotypes. For all TCRbeta clonotypes obtained by the gDNA method from several donors, generation probabilities were computed with OLGA. TCRdb obtained this table from immuneACCESS and retained in-frame rearrangements with V and J assigned. These tables miss some clones; where compared with another copy, unresolved V genes account for less than half of the shortfall, and the remainder is unexplained. Clonal size and the V and J genes are those of that table, whereas D and trimming came from the DNA. The sample table holds about 2.4 million clones, of which around nine tenths were seen once. The ten largest clones take up over 0.12% of the sample.

The CDR3 sequence holds 15 residues, the cysteine and phenylalanine included. Just the 45-base CDR3 DNA is kept, in frame starting at base 1. CDR1 and CDR2 are drawn from the germline V gene: MNHEY, SVGAGI. The V and J ends are trimmed by 6 bases and 6 bases, leaving 17 bases between them. The donors were healthy, HIV-negative adults who had no recently reported acute infections or vaccinations. Every donor was a Caucasian adult residing in Nashville, Tennessee, USA. CD4+ T cells were enriched by magnetic negative selection, after which naive cells were positively selected on CD45RA and the negative fraction was taken as the memory subset. Blood was obtained by leukapheresis, after which PBMCs were separated by Ficoll-Histopaque density gradient centrifugation and cryopreserved in liquid nitrogen vapor phase. Analytical flow cytometry was used to check the purity and quantity of each magnetically sorted T cell population. Genomic DNA was isolated from every sorted fraction and measured by UV absorbance on a Nanodrop 2000c.

This TCR came from a man between 18 and 29 years old in good health. Here the chain combines TRBV6-5 and TRBJ2-2, with an unclear D gene assignment. The sample taken for sequencing was naive CD4+ T cells sorted from blood. Read against the paper, the sample's cell subset or site label means: CD45RA+ positively selected. The DNA sequence reads TGTGCCAGCAGGGCCCCGATCCCATCCGCCGGGGAGCTGTTTTTT. It translates as CASRAPIPSAGELFF.